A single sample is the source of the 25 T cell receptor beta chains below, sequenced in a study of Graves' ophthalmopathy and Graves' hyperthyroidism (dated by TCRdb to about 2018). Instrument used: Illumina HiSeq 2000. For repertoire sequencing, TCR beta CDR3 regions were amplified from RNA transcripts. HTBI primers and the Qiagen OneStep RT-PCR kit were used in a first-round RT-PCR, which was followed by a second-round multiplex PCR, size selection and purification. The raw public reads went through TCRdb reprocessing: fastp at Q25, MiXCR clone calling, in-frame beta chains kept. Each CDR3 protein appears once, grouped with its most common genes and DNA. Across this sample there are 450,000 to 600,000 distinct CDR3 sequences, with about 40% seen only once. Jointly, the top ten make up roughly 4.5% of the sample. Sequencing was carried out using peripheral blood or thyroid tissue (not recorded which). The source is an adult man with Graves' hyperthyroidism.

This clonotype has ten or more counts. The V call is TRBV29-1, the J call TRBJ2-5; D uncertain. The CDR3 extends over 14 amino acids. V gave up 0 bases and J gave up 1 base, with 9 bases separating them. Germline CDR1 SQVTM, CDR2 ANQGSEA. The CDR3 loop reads CSVEDVRSQETQYF. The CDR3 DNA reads TGCAGCGTTGAAGATGTCAGGAGCCAAGAGACCCAGTACTTC.

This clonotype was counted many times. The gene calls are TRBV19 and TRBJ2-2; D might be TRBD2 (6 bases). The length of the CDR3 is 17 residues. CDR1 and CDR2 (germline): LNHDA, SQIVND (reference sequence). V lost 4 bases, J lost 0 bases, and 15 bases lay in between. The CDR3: CASSKYPGGTNTGELFF. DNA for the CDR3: TGTGCCAGTAGTAAGTACCCTGGCGGGACGAACACCGGGGAGCTGTTTTTT.

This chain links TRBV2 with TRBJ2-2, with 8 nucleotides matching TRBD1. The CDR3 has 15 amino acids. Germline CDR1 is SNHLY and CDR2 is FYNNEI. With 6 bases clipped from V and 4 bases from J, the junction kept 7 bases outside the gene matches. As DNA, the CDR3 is TGTGCCAGCAGGACAACAGGGGGGAGCACCGGGGAGCTGTTTTTT. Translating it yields CASRTTGGSTGELFF.

The CDR3 region is CATSTGFDQPQHF. Here the CDR3 DNA reads TGTGCCACCTCAACCGGCTTCGATCAGCCCCAGCATTTT. The chain recombines TRBV10-3 with TRBJ1-5, with D unresolved. The V end lost 10 bases, the J end lost 5 bases, and 15 bases lay between the germline ends. CDR1 and CDR2 (germline): ENHRY, SYGVKD. CDR3 length equals 13 residues.

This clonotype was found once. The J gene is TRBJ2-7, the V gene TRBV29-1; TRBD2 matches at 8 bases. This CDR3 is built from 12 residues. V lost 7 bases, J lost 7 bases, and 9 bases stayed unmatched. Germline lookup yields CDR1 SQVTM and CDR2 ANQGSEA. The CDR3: CSARGGRDEQYF. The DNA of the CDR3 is TGCAGCGCCCGGGGGGGGAGGGATGAGCAGTACTTC.

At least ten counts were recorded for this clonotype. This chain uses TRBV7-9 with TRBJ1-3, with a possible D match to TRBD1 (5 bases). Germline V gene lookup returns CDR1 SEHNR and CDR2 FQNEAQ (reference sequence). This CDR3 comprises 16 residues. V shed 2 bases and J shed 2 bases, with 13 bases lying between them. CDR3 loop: CASSLIVTAAGNTIYF. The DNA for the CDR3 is TGTGCCAGCAGCTTAATTGTGACAGCGGCTGGAAACACCATATATTTT.

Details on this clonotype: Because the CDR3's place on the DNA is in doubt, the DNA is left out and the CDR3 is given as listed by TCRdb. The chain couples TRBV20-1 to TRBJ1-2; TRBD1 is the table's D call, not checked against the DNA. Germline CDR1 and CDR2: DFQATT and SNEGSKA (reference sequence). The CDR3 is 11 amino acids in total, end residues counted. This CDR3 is CSARVGTGNTF.

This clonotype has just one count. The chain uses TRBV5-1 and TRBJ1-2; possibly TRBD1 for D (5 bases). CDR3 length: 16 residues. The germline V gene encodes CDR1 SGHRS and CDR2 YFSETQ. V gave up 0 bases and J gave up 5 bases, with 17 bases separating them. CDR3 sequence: CASSLGGTMRGYGYTF. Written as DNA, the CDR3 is TGCGCCAGCAGCTTGGGCGGGACGATGAGGGGTTATGGCTACACCTTC.

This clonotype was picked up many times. The CDR3 spells CASSLAADYEQYF. CDR3 DNA: TGTGCCAGCAGTTTAGCGGCCGACTACGAGCAGTACTTC. V gene TRBV12-3 or TRBV12-4 combines with J gene TRBJ2-7; no reliable D call. V was shortened by 0 bases and J by 3 bases, with 6 bases between the two germline ends. The CDR3 covers 13 residues.

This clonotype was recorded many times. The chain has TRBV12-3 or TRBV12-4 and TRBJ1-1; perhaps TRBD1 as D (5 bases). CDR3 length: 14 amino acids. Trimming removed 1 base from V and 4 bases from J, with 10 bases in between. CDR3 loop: CASSLVGDGTEAFF. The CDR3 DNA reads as TGTGCCAGCAGTTTAGTAGGGGACGGCACTGAAGCTTTCTTT.

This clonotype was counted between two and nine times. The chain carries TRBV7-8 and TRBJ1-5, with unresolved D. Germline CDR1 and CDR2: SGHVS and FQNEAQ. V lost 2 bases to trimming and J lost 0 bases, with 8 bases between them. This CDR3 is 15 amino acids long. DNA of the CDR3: TGTGCCAGCAGCTTAAATCGGTATAGCAATCAGCCCCAGCATTTT. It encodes CASSLNRYSNQPQHF.

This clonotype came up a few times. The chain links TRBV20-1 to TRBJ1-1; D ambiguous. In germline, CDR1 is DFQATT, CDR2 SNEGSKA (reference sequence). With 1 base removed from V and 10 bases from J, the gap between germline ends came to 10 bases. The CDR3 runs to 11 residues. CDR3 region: CSARVVGGAFF. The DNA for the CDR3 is TGCAGTGCTAGAGTTGTGGGTGGAGCTTTCTTT.

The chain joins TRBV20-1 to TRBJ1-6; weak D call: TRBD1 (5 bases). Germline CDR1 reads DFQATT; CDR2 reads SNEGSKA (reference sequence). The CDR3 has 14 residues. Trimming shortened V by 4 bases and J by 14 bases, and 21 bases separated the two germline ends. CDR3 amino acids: CSAIGLAGGGSLHF. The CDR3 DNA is TGCAGTGCTATCGGGCTAGCGGGTGGGGGTTCCCTCCACTTT.

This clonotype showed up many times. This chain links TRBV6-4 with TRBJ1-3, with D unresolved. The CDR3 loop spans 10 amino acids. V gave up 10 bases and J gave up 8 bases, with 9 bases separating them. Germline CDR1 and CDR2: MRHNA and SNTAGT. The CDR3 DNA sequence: TGTGCCACCGACAAGGACACCATATATTTT. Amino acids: CATDKDTIYF.

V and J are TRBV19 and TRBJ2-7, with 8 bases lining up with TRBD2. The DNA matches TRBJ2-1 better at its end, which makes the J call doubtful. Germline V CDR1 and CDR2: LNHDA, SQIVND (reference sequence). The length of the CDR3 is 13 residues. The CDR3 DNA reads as TGTGCCAGTAGTCGAGCGGGAGTGAGTGAGCAGTTCTTC. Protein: CASSRAGVSEQFF.

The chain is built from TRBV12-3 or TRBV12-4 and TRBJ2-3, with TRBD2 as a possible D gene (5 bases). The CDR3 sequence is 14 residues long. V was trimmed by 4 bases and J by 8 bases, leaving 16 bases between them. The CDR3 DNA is TGTGCCAGCAGTTCCGACTATGGATGGGGTACGCAGTATTTT. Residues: CASSSDYGWGTQYF.

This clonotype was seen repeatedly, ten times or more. CDR3: CSARKTGYEQYF. CDR3 DNA: TGCAGTGCTAGAAAGACAGGTTACGAGCAGTACTTC. This rearrangement joins TRBV20-1 to TRBJ2-7; D is perhaps TRBD1 (6 bases). The CDR3 length is 12 residues. CDR1 DFQATT and CDR2 SNEGSKA come from the germline V gene (reference sequence). Trimming stripped 2 bases from V and 4 bases from J, with 9 bases between.

CDR3 sequence (DNA): TGTGCCAGCAGTTCCGGGCTCAATCAGCCCCAGCATTTT. Protein: CASSSGLNQPQHF. The chain couples TRBV12-3 or TRBV12-4 to TRBJ1-5; D gene ambiguous. This CDR3 comprises 13 residues. The ends were cut back, 4 bases at V and 3 bases at J, with 7 bases in the middle.

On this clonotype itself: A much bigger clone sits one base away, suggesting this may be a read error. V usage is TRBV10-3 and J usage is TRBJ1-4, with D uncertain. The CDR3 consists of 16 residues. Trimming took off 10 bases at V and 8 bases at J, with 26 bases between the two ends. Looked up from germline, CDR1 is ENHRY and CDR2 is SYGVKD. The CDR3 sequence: CASRLPPDALGEKLFF. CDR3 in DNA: TGTGCCAGCAGACTCCCCCCCGACGCGTTGGGCGAAAAACTGTTTTTT.

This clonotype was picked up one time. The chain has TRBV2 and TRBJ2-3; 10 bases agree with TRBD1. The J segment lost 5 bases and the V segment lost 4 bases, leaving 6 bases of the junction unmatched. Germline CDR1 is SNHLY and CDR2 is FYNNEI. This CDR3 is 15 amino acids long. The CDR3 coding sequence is TGTGCCAGCAGTGCCCGACAGGGGGCTTTAGATACGCAGTATTTT. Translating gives CASSARQGALDTQYF.

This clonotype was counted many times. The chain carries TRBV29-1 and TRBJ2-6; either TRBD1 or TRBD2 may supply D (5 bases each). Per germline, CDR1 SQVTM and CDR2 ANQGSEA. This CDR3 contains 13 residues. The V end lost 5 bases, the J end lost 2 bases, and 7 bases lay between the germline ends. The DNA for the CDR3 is TGCAGCGTTCGGGGCGCTGGGGCCAACGTCCTGACTTTC. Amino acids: CSVRGAGANVLTF.

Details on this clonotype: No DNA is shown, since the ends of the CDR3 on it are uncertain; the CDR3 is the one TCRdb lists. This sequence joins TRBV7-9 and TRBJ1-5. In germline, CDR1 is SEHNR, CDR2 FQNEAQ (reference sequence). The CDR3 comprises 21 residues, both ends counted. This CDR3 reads CASSIYLCSVASGVGDQPQHF.

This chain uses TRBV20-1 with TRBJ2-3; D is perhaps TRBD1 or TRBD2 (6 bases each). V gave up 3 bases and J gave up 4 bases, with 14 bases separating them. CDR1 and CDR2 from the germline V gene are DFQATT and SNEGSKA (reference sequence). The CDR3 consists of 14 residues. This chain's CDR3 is CSASKEGGADTQYF. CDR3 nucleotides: TGCAGTGCTAGCAAGGAGGGGGGCGCAGATACGCAGTATTTT.

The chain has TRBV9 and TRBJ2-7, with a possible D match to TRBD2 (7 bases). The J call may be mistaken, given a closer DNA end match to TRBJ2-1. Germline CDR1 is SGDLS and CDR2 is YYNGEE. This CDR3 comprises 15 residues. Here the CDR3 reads CASSVGGHSYNEQFF. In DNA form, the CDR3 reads TGTGCCAGCAGCGTCGGGGGGCACTCCTACAATGAGCAGTTCTTC.

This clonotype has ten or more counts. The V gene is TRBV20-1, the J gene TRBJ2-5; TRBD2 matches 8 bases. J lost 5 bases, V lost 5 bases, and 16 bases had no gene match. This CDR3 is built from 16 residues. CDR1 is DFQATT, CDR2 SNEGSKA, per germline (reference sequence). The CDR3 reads CSAPPPGLAARETQYF. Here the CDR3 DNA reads TGCAGTGCTCCACCACCCGGACTAGCCGCTAGGGAGACCCAGTACTTC.